The text below deals with one T cell receptor (beta chain). The record originates from a study of CD8 T cells in Susac syndrome. An input of about 0.45 to 1 ug of RNA was subjected to reverse transcription using random hexamers. Each CDR3 protein is one row after TCRdb ran MiXCR on the immunoSEQ multiplex PCR reads. The sample records 190,000 or so distinct CDR3 sequences, 90% to 95% being singletons. This CDR3 comprises 13 residues. Germline values: CDR1 SNHLY, CDR2 FYNNEI. Trimming stripped 8 bases from V and 5 bases from J, with 16 bases between. Sequencing input: CD4+ T cells from PBMCs. The chain uses TRBV2 and TRBJ2-7; D is possibly TRBD1 (7 bases). The sequence came from a human donor with multiple sclerosis. The CDR3: CASGRQGVHEQYF. The CDR3 coding sequence is TGTGCCAGCGGGAGGCAGGGGGTACACGAGCAGTACTTC.